The rows below give T cell receptor beta chains drawn from one sample of a study of cytomegalovirus exposure and HLA in healthy donors. This table comes from immunoSEQ multiplex PCR, and its TCRdb copy is limited to in-frame clones, with some not included. The sample records around 120,000 clones, about 75% being singletons. Sequencing input: PBMCs. The origin of the receptors is a man aged 55 to 70 in good health and CMV-seropositive. Both conserved end residues are part of each CDR3. The D gene is left open where the match is weak. A row's size may be missing; if present it is once, few, many or a size class.

cdr3_length j_call v_call clone_size d_call cdr3_aa cdr3_nt
15 TRBJ2-7 TRBV5-4 once NA CASSRQGGRAYEQYF TGTGCCAGCAGCCGCCAGGGCGGCAGGGCCTACGAGCAGTACTTC
16 TRBJ1-6 TRBV25-1 NA TRBD1 CASSRGPPSRNSPLHF TGTGCCAGCAGTAGGGGGCCTCCCTCCCGTAATTCACCCCTCCACTTT
13 TRBJ1-1 TRBV30 once NA CAWSEYRNTEAFF TGTGCCTGGAGTGAATATCGGAACACTGAAGCTTTCTTT
15 TRBJ1-4 TRBV5-1 NA NA CASSLEGGANEKLFF TGCGCCAGCAGCTTGGAGGGGGGGGCTAATGAAAAACTGTTTTTT
16 TRBJ2-7 TRBV30 NA TRBD1 CAWSVPGQGRTYEQYF TGTGCCTGGAGTGTACCGGGACAGGGTAGAACCTACGAGCAGTACTTC
16 TRBJ1-2 TRBV10-3 NA TRBD1 CAISVRQGAFGYGYTF TGTGCCATCAGTGTCAGACAGGGGGCGTTTGGCTATGGCTACACTTTC
14 TRBJ1-1 TRBV5-4 NA NA CASSLVQGIAEAFF TGTGCCAGCAGCTTGGTCCAGGGGATAGCTGAAGCTTTCTTT
15 TRBJ2-3 TRBV12-5 NA TRBD1 CASGRRTGSTDTQYF TGTGCTAGTGGCCGCCGGACAGGGAGCACAGATACGCAGTATTTT
14 TRBJ1-1 TRBV5-1 NA TRBD1 CASETGTGNTEAFF TGCGCCAGCGAGACAGGGACGGGGAACACTGAAGCTTTCTTT
11 TRBJ2-5 TRBV29-1 NA TRBD2 CSPREAETQYF TGCAGCCCACGGGAGGCGGAGACCCAGTACTTC
19 TRBJ2-6 TRBV4-1 NA NA CASSQDPRSSYSGANVLTF TGCGCCAGCAGCCAAGATCCCCGGTCTAGTTACTCTGGGGCCAACGTCCTGACTTTC
13 TRBJ2-7 TRBV11-2 few NA CASSLGGGRDQYF TGTGCCAGCAGCTTAGGCGGGGGCCGTGACCAGTACTTC
14 TRBJ2-7 TRBV28 NA NA CASSSPTRSYEQYF TGTGCCAGCAGTTCGCCTACAAGGAGCTACGAGCAGTACTTC
14 TRBJ2-7 TRBV28 few NA CASSLGVERGLRNF TGTGCCAGCAGTTTGGGAGTCGAAAGGGGACTCCGAAACTTC
17 TRBJ2-4 TRBV6-1 NA TRBD1 CASSETGTGGAKNIQYF TGTGCCAGCAGTGAAACCGGGACAGGGGGCGCCAAAAACATTCAGTACTTC
16 TRBJ2-7 TRBV6-5 NA NA CASSSSLRRSSYEQYF TGTGCCAGCAGTTCCTCGTTAAGACGGAGTTCCTACGAGCAGTACTTC
15 TRBJ2-5 TRBV7-3 NA TRBD1 CASSLGQGRGETQYF TGTGCCAGCAGTCTCGGACAGGGGCGGGGAGAGACCCAGTACTTC
15 TRBJ2-7 TRBV5-1 NA TRBD1 CASSSDRAPSYEQYF TGCGCCAGCAGCTCTGACAGGGCGCCTTCCTACGAGCAGTACTTC
17 TRBJ1-1 TRBV12-1 NA NA CASSFTALNQGISEAFF TGTGCCAGCAGCTTTACTGCCCTAAATCAGGGTATATCTGAAGCTTTCTTT
19 TRBJ2-3 TRBV5-1 NA NA CASSLEIWRARWDTDTQYF TGCGCCAGCAGCTTGGAGATTTGGAGGGCGCGTTGGGACACAGATACGCAGTATTTT
12 TRBJ1-1 TRBV5-1 NA NA CASSLAQGEAFF TGCGCCAGCAGCTTGGCTCAGGGGGAAGCTTTCTTT
14 TRBJ1-2 TRBV6-1 NA NA CASNIDRTNYGYTF TGTGCCAGCAATATCGACAGAACTAACTATGGCTACACCTTC
14 TRBJ2-5 TRBV5-4 NA TRBD1 CASSPGQGQETQYF TGTGCCAGCAGCCCTGGACAGGGCCAAGAGACCCAGTACTTC
18 TRBJ2-2 TRBV5-1 once TRBD2 CASSLPVSGRRFSGELFF TGCGCCAGCAGCTTGCCTGTCAGCGGGAGAAGGTTCTCCGGGGAGCTGTTTTTT
13 TRBJ1-2 TRBV27 NA TRBD1 CAVRQGDLGGYTF TGTGCCGTCCGACAGGGGGATTTGGGAGGCTACACCTTC
14 TRBJ1-2 TRBV28 NA NA CASSLSVANYGYTF TGTGCCAGCAGTTTGTCGGTAGCTAACTATGGCTACACCTTC
16 TRBJ2-3 TRBV9 NA NA CASSSGGGGPTDTQYF TGTGCCAGCAGCTCCGGTGGGGGGGGCCCCACAGATACGCAGTATTTT
14 TRBJ2-7 TRBV19 NA TRBD2 CATGTSGGTYEQYF TGTGCCACCGGGACTAGCGGGGGGACCTACGAGCAGTACTTC
13 TRBJ2-7 TRBV5-4 once NA CASSLGQGGEQYF TGTGCCAGCAGCTTGGGACAGGGAGGCGAGCAGTACTTC
12 TRBJ2-7 TRBV7-9 NA NA CASSYRGYEQYF TGTGCCAGCAGCTACCGGGGATACGAGCAGTACTTC
14 TRBJ2-3 TRBV4-1 few NA CASSQDTSTDTQYF TGCGCCAGCAGCCAAGATACTAGCACAGATACGCAGTATTTT
15 TRBJ2-4 TRBV7-2 NA TRBD2 CASSFGGRAKNIQYF TGTGCCAGCAGCTTCGGCGGGAGGGCCAAAAACATTCAGTACTTC
13 TRBJ2-3 TRBV7-8 few NA CASRTGGTDTQYF TGTGCCAGCAGGACGGGGGGCACAGATACGCAGTATTTT
16 TRBJ1-5 TRBV21-1 few NA CASSMGASGINQPQHF TGTGCCAGCAGCATGGGGGCGTCGGGAATTAATCAGCCCCAGCATTTT
15 TRBJ1-5 TRBV15 NA TRBD1 CATTKTQDRGQPQHF TGTGCCACCACCAAGACTCAGGACAGGGGTCAGCCCCAGCATTTT
17 TRBJ2-2 TRBV7-9 NA NA CASSPRKGTSNTGELFF TGTGCCAGCAGCCCCCGTAAAGGGACATCGAACACCGGGGAGCTGTTTTTT
16 TRBJ2-5 TRBV7-9 NA TRBD2 CASSFSLSGRVETQYF TGTGCCAGCAGCTTCTCCCTTAGCGGGAGAGTCGAGACCCAGTACTTC
15 TRBJ2-3 TRBV5-1 few NA CASSLSSPNTDTQYF TGCGCCAGCAGCTTGTCAAGCCCGAACACAGATACGCAGTATTTT
13 TRBJ2-5 TRBV11-2 NA NA CASSIGPDLPKYF TGTGCCAGCAGCATAGGGCCCGATTTACCGAAGTACTTC
13 TRBJ1-5 TRBV18 NA NA CASSPSRDQPQHF TGTGCCAGCTCACCAAGCAGGGATCAGCCCCAGCATTTT
14 TRBJ1-1 TRBV18 NA NA CASSPPPGSGEAFF TGTGCCAGCTCACCACCCCCAGGGTCGGGTGAAGCTTTCTTT
16 TRBJ2-6 TRBV5-1 NA NA CASSFTGNSGANVLTF TGCGCCAGCAGCTTCACAGGCAACTCTGGGGCCAACGTCCTGACTTTC
14 TRBJ1-1 TRBV5-4 NA NA CASSLEPGNTEAFF TGTGCCAGCAGCTTGGAGCCGGGGAACACTGAAGCTTTCTTT
15 TRBJ2-1 TRBV27 NA TRBD2 CASRGTMSSYNEQFF TGTGCCAGCAGAGGGACTATGAGCTCCTACAATGAGCAGTTCTTC
13 TRBJ2-7 TRBV29-1 NA TRBD1 CSVVDRTSYEQYF TGCAGCGTCGTGGACAGGACTTCCTACGAGCAGTACTTC
16 TRBJ1-1 TRBV18 NA TRBD1 CASSPTGTGLTPEAFF TGTGCCAGCTCACCTACCGGGACAGGTCTTACCCCTGAAGCTTTCTTT
14 TRBJ2-7 TRBV18 NA TRBD1 CASSPAHRGYEQYF TGTGCCAGCTCACCGGCCCACAGGGGCTACGAGCAGTACTTC
14 TRBJ1-4 TRBV19 NA TRBD1 CASSIRGLNEKLFF TGTGCCAGTAGTATAAGGGGGCTTAATGAAAAACTGTTTTTT
18 TRBJ2-3 TRBV7-6 NA TRBD2 CASSLESSVAGGADTQYF TGTGCCAGCAGCTTAGAATCCTCGGTAGCGGGAGGGGCAGATACGCAGTATTTT
13 TRBJ2-1 TRBV6-6 few NA CASSRVELNEQFF TGTGCCAGCAGTCGCGTAGAGCTAAATGAGCAGTTCTTC